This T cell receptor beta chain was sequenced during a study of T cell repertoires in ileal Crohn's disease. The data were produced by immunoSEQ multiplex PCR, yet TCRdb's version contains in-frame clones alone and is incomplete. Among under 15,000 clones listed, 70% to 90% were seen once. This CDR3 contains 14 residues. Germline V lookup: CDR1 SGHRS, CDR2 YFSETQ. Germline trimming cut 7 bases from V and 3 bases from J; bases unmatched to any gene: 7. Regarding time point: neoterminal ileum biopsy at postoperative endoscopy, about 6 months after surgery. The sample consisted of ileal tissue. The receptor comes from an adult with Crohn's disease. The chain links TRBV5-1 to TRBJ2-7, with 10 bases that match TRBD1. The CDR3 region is CASSPTGGNYEQYF. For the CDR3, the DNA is TGCGCCAGCTCCCCGACAGGGGGCAACTACGAGCAGTACTTC.